Included here is one T cell receptor (beta chain) sequence, with context. This specimen comes from a study of shared clonotypes between healthy human individuals. Sequenced by immunoSEQ multiplex PCR; TCRdb stores in-frame clones only, minus some. The sample carries 550,000 to 650,000 clones, about 96% recorded once. Cells designated naive CD8 were CD45RO-negative and were positively selected for CCR7, with terminally differentiated effector memory CD45RA+ cells excluded. J was trimmed by 6 bases and V by 4 bases; bases with no gene match: 13. Germline V CDR1 and CDR2: SEHNR, FQNEAQ (reference sequence). This CDR3 is built from 16 residues.

Sequencing used naive CD8+ T cells sorted from blood. The source is a woman in her twenties or thirties in good health. The chain couples TRBV7-9 to TRBJ2-3, with 7 bases identical to TRBD2. The CDR3 loop reads CASSSTRTRFPDTQYF. For the CDR3, the DNA is TGTGCCAGCAGCTCTACACGGACTAGATTCCCCGATACGCAGTATTTT.